Shown below are 14 T cell receptor beta chains from a single sample sequenced in a study of cytomegalovirus exposure and HLA in healthy donors. Primers included in the PCR were 60 Vbeta and 13 Jbeta primers. TCRdb's table, derived via immunoSEQ multiplex PCR, lists solely in-frame clones and lacks some. The sample yields 150,000 to 200,000 clones, around 80% seen once. Sequencing was done on a sample of PBMCs. The receptors were gathered from a man aged 40-55 years in good health and CMV-seropositive.

The J gene is TRBJ2-5, the V gene TRBV13; TRBD1 agrees at 7 bases. Judging by the DNA end, TRBJ2-7 fits better; the J call may be wrong. Germline CDR1 reads PRHDT; CDR2 reads FYEKMQ (reference sequence). This CDR3 contains 20 residues. The CDR3 DNA reads as TGTGCCAGCAGCTCGAGGGCCCGACAGGGTTCAACCCCCTCCTCGCCCGAGCAGTACTTC. Translating gives CASSSRARQGSTPSSPEQYF.

V and J are TRBV5-4 and TRBJ2-7, with D maybe TRBD1 (6 bases). The V end lost 2 bases, the J end lost 2 bases, and 11 bases lay between the germline ends. The germline V gene encodes CDR1 SGHNT and CDR2 YYREEE (reference sequence). This CDR3 is built from 14 residues. CDR3 amino acids: CASSLGDTTYEQYF. The CDR3, as DNA: TGTGCCAGCAGCTTAGGGGACACGACCTACGAGCAGTACTTC.

This chain connects TRBV10-3 to TRBJ1-2, with a weak D call TRBD1 (5 bases). Germline loops: CDR1 ENHRY, CDR2 SYGVKD. Trimming removed 6 bases from V and 8 bases from J, with 13 bases in between. The CDR3 is 12 residues long. The CDR3 loop is CAIRLGDRGYTF. The DNA for the CDR3 is TGTGCCATCAGGCTAGGGGATCGGGGCTACACCTTC.

V is TRBV9 and J is TRBJ2-1; TRBD2 is a possible D gene (6 bases). The germline gives CDR1 SGDLS, CDR2 YYNGEE. This CDR3 is built from 14 residues. With 4 bases removed from V and 1 base from J, the gap between germline ends came to 9 bases. CDR3 loop: CASSLGGSYNEQFF. The CDR3 DNA follows: TGTGCCAGCAGCCTGGGGGGATCCTACAATGAGCAGTTCTTC.

The chain has TRBV5-6 and TRBJ2-3; TRBD1 matches 8 bases. Germline V gene sequence: CDR1 SGHDT, CDR2 YYEEEE. The J segment lost 1 base and the V segment lost 4 bases, leaving 5 bases of the junction unmatched. The CDR3 is 15 amino acids. The CDR3 loop reads CASSGQGAGTDTQYF. The CDR3 nucleotides read TGTGCCAGCAGCGGCCAGGGGGCGGGCACAGATACGCAGTATTTT.

DNA for the CDR3: TGTGCCAGCAGCCAAGAAGGTCAGCAGGGGGCGGGTGAAAAACTGTTTTTT. This translates into CASSQEGQQGAGEKLFF. The genes are TRBV4-2 and TRBJ1-4; TRBD1 matches at 8 bases. Germline lookup yields CDR1 LGHNA and CDR2 YNFKEQ. This CDR3 contains 17 residues. J lost 7 bases, V lost 0 bases, and 10 bases had no gene match.

The rearrangement uses TRBV9 and TRBJ2-3; 14 bases fit TRBD2. V trimming: 2 bases; J trimming: 3 bases; junction bases outside the gene matches: 8. This CDR3 is built from 18 residues. Germline-derived CDR1 and CDR2 are SGDLS and YYNGEE. CDR3 region: CASSVRRLAGGPTDTQYF. The CDR3 DNA follows: TGTGCCAGCAGCGTCCGAAGACTAGCGGGAGGGCCGACAGATACGCAGTATTTT.

This chain connects TRBV18 to TRBJ1-1; TRBD1 matches 7 bases. The CDR3 extends over 15 amino acids. With 3 bases clipped from V and 1 base from J, the junction kept 5 bases outside the gene matches. Germline-derived CDR1 and CDR2 are KGHSH and LQKENI. As DNA, the CDR3 is TGTGCCAGCTCACCTACGACAGGGAGGAACACTGAAGCTTTCTTT. It specifies CASSPTTGRNTEAFF.

This clone showed up just a few times. The chain carries TRBV4-3 and TRBJ1-1; D uncertain. Trimming removed 0 bases at V and 3 bases at J, with 5 bases between. The germline gives CDR1 LGHNA, CDR2 YSLEER. This CDR3 has 13 amino acids. Here the CDR3 reads CASSQEADTEAFF. CDR3 bases: TGCGCCAGCAGCCAAGAGGCCGACACTGAAGCTTTCTTT.

This chain uses TRBV5-1 with TRBJ2-3; TRBD2 agrees at 12 bases. From germline, CDR1 is SGHRS and CDR2 YFSETQ. J was trimmed by 5 bases and V by 4 bases; bases with no gene match: 5. This CDR3 spans 15 amino acids. The CDR3 region has the DNA TGCGCCAGCAGCCTGCAACTAGCGGGGGGAGATACGCAGTATTTT. Its protein is CASSLQLAGGDTQYF.

The sample holds a few counts of this clone. V usage is TRBV30 and J usage is TRBJ2-3; a possible D gene is TRBD2 (6 bases). Trimming removed 0 bases at V and 0 bases at J, with 10 bases between. The CDR3 is made up of 15 amino acids. Germline CDR1 reads GTSNPN; CDR2 reads SVGIG (reference sequence). The CDR3: CAWSVPSGSTDTQYF. The DNA for the CDR3 is TGTGCCTGGAGTGTACCGAGCGGGAGCACAGATACGCAGTATTTT.

As concerns this clone: The sample contains more than one DNA sequence encoding this CDR3. This rearrangement joins TRBV28 to TRBJ1-2, with 12 bases lining up with TRBD1. V lost 5 bases to trimming and J lost 11 bases; unmatched junction nucleotides: 15. Germline V gene lookup returns CDR1 MDHEN and CDR2 SYDVKM. This CDR3 contains 16 residues. CDR3 DNA: TGTGCCAGCAGTACCAAACCGGGACAGGGGGCGCAGGGTTACACCTTC. Translation: CASSTKPGQGAQGYTF.

The gene calls are TRBV7-9 and TRBJ1-2, with 7 bases that match TRBD1. CDR3 size: 19 residues. The germline V gene has CDR1 SEHNR and CDR2 FQNEAQ (reference sequence). V shed 4 bases, J shed 2 bases, and the junction held 19 bases outside the gene matches. CDR3 sequence (DNA): TGTGCCAGCAGCTCTCCCACCAGCCCTCGACAGGGAGGAAACTATGGCTACACCTTC. Protein product: CASSSPTSPRQGGNYGYTF.

The V call is TRBV4-1, the J call TRBJ2-3; a possible D gene is TRBD2 (7 bases). The V gene lost 0 bases and the J gene lost 1 base, with 17 bases spanning the gap. Germline CDR1 reads MGHRA; CDR2 reads YSYEKL. The CDR3 spans 18 residues. CDR3: CASSQDGPGGAGTDTQYF. In DNA form, the CDR3 reads TGCGCCAGCAGCCAAGATGGTCCGGGGGGCGCTGGCACAGATACGCAGTATTTT.